This T cell receptor beta chain was recorded in a study of T cell changes during pregnancy in multiple sclerosis. V lost 5 bases and J lost 2; bases outside the gene matches: 7. This CDR3 spans 17 amino acids. Germline lookup yields CDR1 SGHTA and CDR2 FQGNSA. Assay used: immunoSEQ multiplex PCR; TCRdb lists only in-frame clones, some missing. The sample lists 35,000 to 50,000 clones, more than 90% occurring once. The specimen comprised CD4+ T cells from peripheral blood mononuclear cells, sampled in the first trimester of pregnancy. The V gene is TRBV7-2, the J gene TRBJ2-2; 11 bases fit TRBD1. The clonotype originates from a female donor with multiple sclerosis, enrolled in a pregnancy study. This CDR3 reads CASSPGQGALNTGELFF. In nucleotides, the CDR3 is TGTGCCAGCAGCCCCGGACAGGGGGCGCTTAACACCGGGGAGCTGTTTTTT.